This is a list of T cell receptor beta chains from one sample in a study of cytomegalovirus exposure and HLA in healthy donors. Produced via immunoSEQ multiplex PCR; TCRdb's table is partial and in-frame only. The sample yields approximately 59,000 clones, roughly 93% seen once. The sequencing sample was made of PBMCs. These receptors were obtained from a woman aged 18-29 years in good health and CMV-seropositive. Both conserved end residues are part of each CDR3. A D gene is named only where the DNA matches it firmly. Size is stated for part of the rows, as once, few or many counts, or as a class when the clone is expanded.

clone_size j_call d_call v_call cdr3_aa cdr3_nt
once TRBJ2-3 TRBD1 TRBV29-1 CSAGGVITDTQYF TGCAGCGCAGGGGGTGTAATCACAGATACGCAGTATTTT
NA TRBJ2-5 TRBD1 TRBV19 CASSSRGQGSETQYF TGTGCCAGTAGCTCCCGGGGACAGGGTTCCGAGACCCAGTACTTC
NA TRBJ2-2 NA TRBV4-2 CASSQDLRHFTGELFF TGTGCCAGCAGCCAAGATTTGCGACACTTCACCGGGGAGCTGTTTTTT
NA TRBJ1-1 NA TRBV10-1 CASSESRQGRAFF TGCGCCAGCAGTGAGTCTCGGCAGGGGCGGGCTTTCTTT
NA TRBJ1-1 NA TRBV20-1 CSGHLNTEAFF TGCAGTGGACATCTGAACACTGAAGCTTTCTTT
NA TRBJ1-3 NA TRBV6-5 CASSSSRGNGNTIYF TGTGCCAGCAGTTCCTCGCGGGGAAATGGAAACACCATATATTTT
NA TRBJ2-2 TRBD1 TRBV4-1 CASSQGQANTGELFF TGCGCCAGCAGCCAGGGACAGGCGAACACCGGGGAGCTGTTTTTT
NA TRBJ1-3 NA TRBV19 CASSMSGGNGNTIYF TGTGCCAGTAGTATGTCGGGGGGCAACGGAAACACCATATATTTT
few TRBJ2-6 TRBD1 TRBV4-3 CASSQAGTGPSGANVLTF TGCGCCAGCAGCCAGGCCGGGACAGGTCCCTCTGGGGCCAACGTCCTGACTTTC
NA TRBJ1-2 NA TRBV10-3 CAINHEQGLDYGYTF TGTGCCATCAACCACGAACAGGGTTTAGACTATGGCTACACCTTC
NA TRBJ1-4 TRBD1 TRBV19 CASNPGQVTVNEKLFF TGTGCCAGTAATCCGGGACAGGTGACAGTTAATGAAAAACTGTTTTTT
once TRBJ2-4 NA TRBV27 CASSHRVTKNIQYF TGTGCCAGCAGCCACAGGGTTACCAAAAACATTCAGTACTTC
NA TRBJ1-2 NA TRBV6-5 CASSNDGGYYGYTF TGTGCCAGCAGCAACGACGGAGGGTATTATGGCTACACCTTC
NA TRBJ1-2 TRBD1 TRBV27 CASSFPGQGVTF TGTGCCAGCAGTTTTCCAGGACAGGGGGTCACCTTC
NA TRBJ1-2 NA TRBV7-8 CASSLSGSYGYTF TGTGCCAGCAGCCTATCAGGGTCCTATGGCTACACCTTC
once TRBJ1-6 NA TRBV2 CASSAGVMNNSPLHF TGTGCCAGCAGCGCAGGGGTGATGAATAATTCACCCCTCCACTTT
NA TRBJ1-5 NA TRBV4-1 CASSPTGDQPQHF TGCGCCAGCAGTCCCACAGGCGATCAGCCCCAGCATTTT
NA TRBJ2-7 NA TRBV19 CASSIGLDYEQYF TGTGCCAGTAGTATTGGGCTTGACTACGAGCAGTACTTC
NA TRBJ2-7 TRBD1 TRBV9 CASSVEGQGGNEQYF TGTGCCAGCAGCGTAGAGGGACAGGGGGGCAACGAGCAGTACTTC
NA TRBJ2-5 NA TRBV29-1 CSVEDQGRKTQYF TGCAGCGTTGAAGATCAGGGTAGGAAGACCCAGTACTTC
few TRBJ2-5 TRBD2 TRBV11-2 CASSRRIPGLAGQETQYF TGTGCCAGCAGCCGGCGAATCCCGGGACTAGCGGGACAAGAGACCCAGTACTTC
NA TRBJ2-5 NA TRBV4-2 CASSHPMETQYF TGTGCCAGCAGCCATCCCATGGAGACCCAGTACTTC
once TRBJ2-7 TRBD2 TRBV5-1 CASSLGTSGVTYEQYF TGCGCCAGCAGCTTGGGGACTAGCGGGGTTACTTACGAGCAGTACTTC
NA TRBJ1-5 TRBD1 TRBV27 CASSPYRGQGQPQHF TGTGCCAGCAGTCCCTACAGGGGGCAGGGTCAGCCCCAGCATTTT
NA TRBJ1-1 TRBD1 TRBV29-1 CSAKTGGRTEAFF TGCAGCGCCAAAACAGGGGGTAGGACTGAAGCTTTCTTT
NA TRBJ2-5 TRBD2 TRBV9 CASSSRQRGQETQYF TGTGCCAGCAGCTCAAGGCAGCGGGGGCAAGAGACCCAGTACTTC
NA TRBJ1-3 NA TRBV14 CASSQDGLIWSGNTIYF TGTGCCAGCAGCCAAGACGGGTTAATCTGGTCTGGAAACACCATATATTTT
NA TRBJ1-6 TRBD1 TRBV18 CASSPRTGENSPLHF TGTGCCAGCTCACCTCGGACAGGGGAAAATTCACCCCTCCACTTT
NA TRBJ1-1 NA TRBV18 CASSPLEQGPNTEAFF TGTGCCAGCTCACCACTAGAACAGGGCCCGAACACTGAAGCTTTCTTT
NA TRBJ1-1 NA TRBV5-4 CATSLRAEAFF TGTGCCACCTCCCTCCGGGCTGAAGCTTTCTTT
NA TRBJ1-2 NA TRBV27 CASSGTGLANYGYTF TGTGCCAGCAGCGGAACAGGGTTAGCTAACTATGGCTACACCTTC
few TRBJ2-7 NA TRBV18 CASSPPVQGRSYEQYF TGTGCCAGCTCACCACCCGTCCAGGGAAGATCCTACGAGCAGTACTTC
NA TRBJ2-3 TRBD2 TRBV5-1 CASSPTSGGTDTQYF TGCGCCAGCAGCCCGACTAGCGGGGGCACAGATACGCAGTATTTT
NA TRBJ1-3 NA TRBV6-5 CASSYGRRGNTIYF TGTGCCAGCAGTTATGGGAGGAGAGGAAACACCATATATTTT
NA TRBJ1-1 NA TRBV5-4 CASSSRGGTEAFF TGTGCCAGCAGCAGCAGGGGAGGGACTGAAGCTTTCTTT
NA TRBJ2-1 TRBD2 TRBV19 CASTLGRAYNEQFF TGTGCCAGTACCCTCGGGAGGGCCTACAATGAGCAGTTCTTC
NA TRBJ2-1 TRBD1 TRBV6-1 CASSEIAGGYNEQFF TGTGCCAGCAGTGAAATCGCAGGGGGATACAATGAGCAGTTCTTC
NA TRBJ2-1 TRBD2 TRBV9 CASSPGLAVNSYNEQFF TGTGCCAGCAGCCCGGGACTAGCGGTAAACTCCTACAATGAGCAGTTCTTC
NA TRBJ1-3 NA TRBV27 CASSPRGSGNTIYF TGTGCCAGCAGTCCCAGGGGAAGTGGAAACACCATATATTTT
NA TRBJ2-4 TRBD1 TRBV6-5 CASRGQGDKNIQYF TGTGCCAGCAGGGGACAGGGCGACAAAAACATTCAGTACTTC
NA TRBJ1-6 NA TRBV19 CASQGHNSPLHF TGTGCCAGCCAGGGCCATAATTCACCCCTCCACTTT